The entry below gives a single T cell receptor (beta chain) sequence along with its context. Reverse transcription used roughly 0.5 to 1 ug RNA and random hexamers. Amplification of TCR beta CDR3 by immunoSEQ multiplex PCR spanned 54 Vbeta and 13 Jbeta. One entry per CDR3 protein, called by TCRdb with MiXCR from the immunoSEQ multiplex PCR reads. The data contain about 80,000 distinct CDR3 sequences, around 94% of them singletons. The CDR3 totals 14 residues. With 3 bases removed from V and 4 bases from J, the gap between germline ends came to 9 bases. The germline CDR1 and CDR2 sequences are MNHEY and SMNVEV (reference sequence). The data stem from a study of CD8 T cells in Susac syndrome.

The TCR sequence derives from a human donor in good health. What was sequenced was CD8+ T cells from PBMCs. The chain employs TRBV27 and TRBJ2-2, with D tentatively TRBD1 (5 bases). CDR3 amino acids: CASSFGASTGELFF. DNA for the CDR3: TGTGCCAGCAGTTTTGGGGCTAGCACCGGGGAGCTGTTTTTT.